The 18 T cell receptor beta chains below were found in one sample sequenced in a study of early stage breast cancer tumors. Generated by immunoSEQ multiplex PCR, the TCRdb table keeps only in-frame clones and is missing some. The sample holds some 70,000 clones, around four fifths seen once. Sequenced sample: blood. The source of these receptors is a person in their sixties or seventies with breast cancer.

This clone was found a few times. The chain joins TRBV4-1 to TRBJ1-5, with 7 positions matching TRBD1. Trimming at V came to 6 bases and at J to 1 base, leaving 6 bases not matched to a gene. CDR1 is MGHRA, CDR2 YSYEKL, per germline. The CDR3 is 15 amino acids. CDR3 nucleotides: TGCGCCAGCAGACCGACAGGGACGAGCAATCAGCCCCAGCATTTT. This codes for CASRPTGTSNQPQHF.

The chain carries TRBV7-9 and TRBJ1-5; D remains unclear. Trimming pared 1 base from V and 10 bases from J, leaving 14 bases between. The germline V gene encodes CDR1 SEHNR and CDR2 FQNEAQ (reference sequence). The CDR3 covers 14 residues. CDR3 amino acids: CASSLGAGTGPQHF. CDR3 DNA: TGTGCCAGCAGCTTAGGGGCAGGAACGGGACCCCAGCATTTT.

The chain is built from TRBV4-2 and TRBJ2-3, with D possibly TRBD2 on 5 matching bases. Germline CDR1 LGHNA, CDR2 YNFKEQ. This CDR3 is 16 amino acids long. V was clipped by 1 base and J by 4 bases, with 15 bases between them. For the CDR3, the DNA is TGTGCCAGCAGCCAAGGAGAGGGCCCCCGGGCAGATACGCAGTATTTT. Translation gives CASSQGEGPRADTQYF.

The chain carries TRBV6-1 and TRBJ1-1; D not certain. Germline V gene sequence: CDR1 MNHNS, CDR2 SASEGT. V lost 4 bases and J lost 5, with 14 bases in between. The CDR3 length is 14 residues. CDR3 sequence reads: CASSVGQVGTEAFF. The CDR3 DNA reads TGTGCCAGCAGTGTGGGCCAGGTCGGAACTGAAGCTTTCTTT.

CDR3 sequence reads: CASSQGQGVTEAFF. The CDR3 DNA sequence: TGTGCCAGCAGCCAAGGACAGGGGGTCACTGAAGCTTTCTTT. The J gene is TRBJ1-1, the V gene TRBV7-9, with 10 positions matching TRBD1. The germline V gene has CDR1 SEHNR and CDR2 FQNEAQ (reference sequence). With V trimmed by 5 bases and J by 4 bases, 4 bases remained unmatched. The CDR3 runs to 14 residues.

The chain has TRBV27 and TRBJ2-5, with 11 bases lining up with TRBD2. Per the germline V gene, CDR1 is MNHEY and CDR2 is SMNVEV (reference sequence). After removal of 2 bases from V and 0 bases from J, the junction contained 5 bases not matched to a gene. CDR3 length equals 17 residues. The CDR3 DNA follows: TGTGCCAGCAGTTTACGAAGGACTAGCGGGTACCAAGAGACCCAGTACTTC. Residues: CASSLRRTSGYQETQYF.

CDR3 region: CASSVDSGPYEQYF. The CDR3 DNA sequence: TGTGCCAGCAGCGTTGATAGCGGGCCCTACGAGCAGTACTTC. The rearrangement joins TRBV9 to TRBJ2-7, with 7 bases fitting TRBD2. V lost 2 bases to trimming and J lost 2 bases; unmatched junction nucleotides: 4. The germline gives CDR1 SGDLS, CDR2 YYNGEE. The CDR3 loop spans 14 amino acids.

The chain uses TRBV30 and TRBJ1-5; D unclear. Germline V gives CDR1 GTSNPN, CDR2 SVGIG (reference sequence). Trimming took off 1 base at V and 9 bases at J, with 13 bases between the two ends. CDR3 length: 13 amino acids. CDR3 bases: TGTGCCTGGAGTGGCACCGCGGTGGGGCCCCAGCATTTT. The encoded protein is CAWSGTAVGPQHF.

This chain connects TRBV11-3 to TRBJ2-1; 10 nucleotides match TRBD2. The V gene end was trimmed by 1 base and the J gene end by 0 bases; junction bases not matched to a gene: 0. CDR3 length: 16 residues. In germline, CDR1 is SGHNT, CDR2 YENEEA. The CDR3 DNA reads TGTGCCAGCAGCTTAGGGACTAGCGGCTCCTACAATGAGCAGTTCTTC. Protein product: CASSLGTSGSYNEQFF.

The chain joins TRBV4-1 to TRBJ1-5; D gene unclear. The ends were cut back, 1 base at V and 4 bases at J, with 11 bases in the middle. CDR3 size: 15 residues. CDR1 is MGHRA, CDR2 YSYEKL, per germline. CDR3 sequence: CASSQGLTGNQPQHF. Written as DNA, the CDR3 is TGCGCCAGCAGCCAAGGATTGACGGGGAATCAGCCCCAGCATTTT.

This clone was recorded a few times. The CDR3 region has the DNA TGTGCCAGCAGCACACTAGCGGGGGCATACAATGAGCAGTTCTTC. Amino acid sequence: CASSTLAGAYNEQFF. The chain employs TRBV11-2 and TRBJ2-1; TRBD2 matches at 11 bases. With 5 bases clipped from V and 4 bases from J, the junction kept 4 bases outside the gene matches. CDR3 size: 15 residues. CDR1 and CDR2 (germline): SGHAT, FQNNGV.

The chain is built from TRBV6-1 and TRBJ2-7, with D tentatively TRBD1 (6 bases). Germline V gives CDR1 MNHNS, CDR2 SASEGT. Deletions cut 6 bases from V and 2 bases from J, with 14 bases between. The CDR3 spans 14 residues. CDR3 nucleotide sequence: TGTGCCAGCAGCAGGGACATGGCCACCTACGAGCAGTACTTC. Encoded protein: CASSRDMATYEQYF.

The V call is TRBV19, the J call TRBJ2-2; TRBD1 is a possible D gene (6 bases). Deletions cut 3 bases from V and 1 base from J, with 9 bases between. The CDR3 consists of 15 residues. Per the germline V gene, CDR1 is LNHDA and CDR2 is SQIVND (reference sequence). CDR3 amino acids: CASSIQGLNTGELFF. CDR3 DNA: TGTGCCAGTAGTATTCAGGGGCTGAACACCGGGGAGCTGTTTTTT.

The V and J genes are TRBV7-8 and TRBJ2-3; 9 positions agree with TRBD2. The CDR3 is 14 amino acids. Germline V lookup: CDR1 SGHVS, CDR2 FQNEAQ. After removal of 3 bases from V and 4 bases from J, the junction contained 2 bases not matched to a gene. The chain's CDR3 is CASSLGLAPDTQYF. CDR3 in DNA: TGTGCCAGCAGCTTGGGACTAGCCCCAGATACGCAGTATTTT.

The chain employs TRBV19 and TRBJ2-5, with D uncertain. Germline-derived CDR1 and CDR2 are LNHDA and SQIVND (reference sequence). Trimming removed 5 bases from V and 7 bases from J, with 14 bases in between. This CDR3 comprises 13 residues. CDR3 DNA sequence: TGTGCCAGTAGTGTGGGCTTTCCAGGGACCCAGTACTTC. Protein sequence: CASSVGFPGTQYF. The entire variable domain, with the rest obtained from reference TRBV19 and TRBJ2-5, is as follows: DGGITQSPKYLFRKEGQNVTLSCEQNLNHDAMYWYRQDPGQGLRLIYYSQIVNDFQKGDIAEGYSVSREKKESFPLTVTSAQKNPTAFYLCASSVGFPGTQYFGPGTRLLVL.

V usage is TRBV1 and J usage is TRBJ2-1; the DNA was not used to check the table's D call, TRBD2. TRBV1 is a recognized pseudogene. CDR3 length equals 17 residues. CDR3: CTSSQSGGGRGGNEQFF. CDR3 bases: TGCACCAGCAGCCAATCAGGGGGCGGGAGGGGAGGGAATGAGCAGTTCTTC.

The rearrangement uses TRBV18 and TRBJ2-3, with 9 bases that match TRBD2. CDR1 and CDR2 from the germline V gene are KGHSH and LQKENI. The CDR3 totals 15 residues. Trimming took 2 bases from V and 2 from J; bases not matched to a gene: 2. The CDR3 loop is CASSPLAGDTDTQYF. The CDR3 nucleotides are TGTGCCAGCTCACCATTAGCGGGGGACACAGATACGCAGTATTTT. Full variable domain (missing parts from reference TRBV18 and TRBJ2-3): NAGVMQNPRHLVRRRGQEARLRCSPMKGHSHVYWYRQLPEEGLKFMVYLQKENIIDESGMPKERFSAEFPKEGPSILRIQQVVRGDSAAYFCASSPLAGDTDTQYFGPGTRLTVL.

Regarding this clone: A read error may produce the germline difference seen at one junction end. The chain employs TRBV5-1 and TRBJ2-5; no firm D call. CDR3 length: 14 amino acids. Germline CDR1 reads SGHRS; CDR2 reads YFSETQ. CDR3 residues: CASSYFTRGETQYF. DNA for the CDR3: TGTGCCAGCAGCTACTTTACCCGAGGAGAGACCCAGTACTTC.